Each of the 8 T cell receptor beta chains below was sequenced from the same sample in a study of cytomegalovirus exposure and HLA in healthy donors. In the PCR, 60 Vbeta and 13 Jbeta primers were used. Measured with immunoSEQ multiplex PCR; TCRdb has only the in-frame clones, and not every one. The profile shows about 98,000 clones, 55% to 75% of them singletons. Specimen: PBMCs. The source of these receptors is a man aged 45-65 years in good health and CMV-seronegative.

CDR3 amino acids: CASGSAGPNTGELFF. DNA for the CDR3: TGTGCCAGCGGTTCGGCAGGCCCGAACACCGGGGAGCTGTTTTTT. This rearrangement joins TRBV7-9 to TRBJ2-2; D call uncertain. The CDR3 has 15 amino acids. Germline values: CDR1 SEHNR, CDR2 FQNEAQ (reference sequence). V shed 8 bases and J shed 0 bases, with 13 bases lying between them.

The chain couples TRBV5-1 to TRBJ2-3; D perhaps matches TRBD2 (5 bases). Germline V CDR1 and CDR2: SGHRS, YFSETQ. The V end was cut by 3 bases, the J end by 2 bases, with 22 bases between. CDR3 length: 18 residues. CDR3 coding DNA: TGCGCCAGCAGCTCTGGGGTAGCGCGACTCTCCATCACAGATACGCAGTATTTT. Translated: CASSSGVARLSITDTQYF.

This clone appeared a few times. The V and J genes are TRBV4-2 and TRBJ2-2; 10 nucleotides line up with TRBD1. With V trimmed by 0 bases and J by 4 bases, 8 bases remained unmatched. This CDR3 region has 18 residues. CDR1 LGHNA and CDR2 YNFKEQ come from the germline V gene. CDR3 sequence reads: CASSQDQTGGLRTGELFF. The CDR3 bases are TGTGCCAGCAGCCAAGATCAGACAGGGGGCCTACGCACCGGGGAGCTGTTTTTT.

The genes are TRBV27 and TRBJ2-1, with D possibly being TRBD2 (5 bases). V dropped 3 bases and J dropped 0 bases, with 18 bases sitting between them. This CDR3 has 18 amino acids. Germline values: CDR1 MNHEY, CDR2 SMNVEV (reference sequence). The chain's CDR3 is CASSLTWRQHSSYNEQFF. CDR3 DNA sequence: TGTGCCAGCAGTTTGACGTGGAGGCAGCACAGCTCCTACAATGAGCAGTTCTTC.

Regarding this clone: One end of the junction varies from germline; a read error may be responsible. V gene TRBV5-1 combines with J gene TRBJ1-5; D call uncertain. The CDR3 sequence is 15 residues long. Germline V CDR1 and CDR2: SGHRS, YFSETQ. CDR3 amino acids: CASSLSGEGNQPQHF. DNA for the CDR3: TGCGCCAGCAGCTTGTCCGGGGAAGGCAACCAGCCCCAGCATTTT.

The CDR3 spells CASRGGPQSAREQYF. CDR3 in DNA: TGTGCCAGCCGAGGAGGACCGCAGAGTGCGCGCGAGCAGTACTTC. The rearrangement links TRBV6-5 to TRBJ2-7, with TRBD2 as a possible D gene (5 bases). The length of the CDR3 is 15 residues. V lost 8 bases, J lost 6 bases, and 23 bases lay in between. Germline V CDR1 and CDR2: MNHEY, SVGAGI.

This clone was observed a handful of times. The chain employs TRBV2 and TRBJ1-5, with 7 bases identical to TRBD1. V dropped 5 bases and J dropped 1; count of bases not matched to a gene: 5. The CDR3 sequence is 15 residues long. The germline CDR1 and CDR2 sequences are SNHLY and FYNNEI. The CDR3 sequence is CASSWGQLSNQPQHF. The DNA for the CDR3 is TGTGCCAGCAGTTGGGGACAGTTAAGCAATCAGCCCCAGCATTTT. Using reference TRBV2 and TRBJ1-5 for the parts outside the CDR3, the full variable domain is EPEVTQTPSHQVTQMGQEVILRCVPISNHLYFYWYRQILGQKVEFLVSFYNNEISEKSEIFDDQFSVERPDGSNFTLKIRSTKLEDSAMYFCASSWGQLSNQPQHFGDGTRLSIL.

This chain connects TRBV10-3 to TRBJ1-2, with 8 bases identical to TRBD1. The CDR3 spans 13 residues. With V trimmed by 3 bases and J by 4 bases, 1 base remained unmatched. Germline V gene lookup returns CDR1 ENHRY and CDR2 SYGVKD. The CDR3 region is CAISDGQGYGYTF. CDR3 in DNA: TGTGCCATCAGTGATGGACAGGGCTATGGCTACACCTTC.